The 6 T cell receptor beta chains reported below all come from one sample, sequenced in a study of CD8 T cells in Susac syndrome. Random hexamers primed reverse transcription of 0.5 to 1 ug RNA. One entry per CDR3 protein, called by TCRdb with MiXCR from the immunoSEQ multiplex PCR reads. The sample has under 550,000 distinct CDR3 sequences, 85% seen once. Sample: CD8+ T cells from PBMCs. These receptors all stem from a human donor with multiple sclerosis.

The genes are TRBV27 and TRBJ1-2; D is perhaps TRBD1 (5 bases). CDR3 length: 14 residues. CDR1 and CDR2 from the germline V gene are MNHEY and SMNVEV (reference sequence). V lost 5 bases to trimming and J lost 4 bases, with 14 bases between them. CDR3 bases: TGTGCCAGCAGTGTCGACAGCCAGGTCTATGGCTACACCTTC. This sequence encodes CASSVDSQVYGYTF.

This chain's CDR3 is CASSPHSETQYF. The CDR3 region has the DNA TGCGCCAGCAGCCCGCACTCGGAGACCCAGTACTTC. The chain recombines TRBV5-1 with TRBJ2-5; D call uncertain. This CDR3 has 12 residues. Trimming stripped 4 bases from V and 5 bases from J, with 9 bases between. Germline V gene data show CDR1 as SGHRS and CDR2 as YFSETQ.

The rearrangement joins TRBV5-6 to TRBJ2-3, with 8 bases lining up with TRBD2. The CDR3 has 17 amino acids. Germline V CDR1 and CDR2: SGHDT, YYEEEE. The junction had 10 bases not matched to a gene; V was cut back by 2 bases and J by 2 bases. Here the CDR3 reads CASSLGPGLASTDTQYF. CDR3 DNA sequence: TGTGCCAGCAGCTTAGGTCCAGGACTAGCTTCCACAGATACGCAGTATTTT. Using reference TRBV5-6 and TRBJ2-3 for the parts outside the CDR3, the full variable domain is DAGVTQSPTHLIKTRGQQVTLRCSPKSGHDTVSWYQQALGQGPQFIFQYYEEEERQRGNFPDRFSGHQFPNYSSELNVNALLLGDSALYLCASSLGPGLASTDTQYFGPGTRLTVL.

The J gene is TRBJ2-5, the V gene TRBV9, with 11 bases matching TRBD2. This CDR3 is 15 amino acids long. V shed 4 bases, J shed 0 bases, and the junction held 2 bases outside the gene matches. CDR1 is SGDLS and CDR2 is YYNGEE in the germline V gene. This chain's CDR3 is CASSPGLADQETQYF. The CDR3 nucleotides read TGTGCCAGCAGCCCGGGACTAGCGGACCAAGAGACCCAGTACTTC. The full variable domain, with the rest looked up from reference TRBV9 and TRBJ2-5, is DSGVTQTPKHLITATGQRVTLRCSPRSGDLSVYWYQQSLDQGLQFLIQYYNGEERAKGNILERFSAQQFPDLHSELNLSSLELGDSALYFCASSPGLADQETQYFGPGTRLLVL.

V gene TRBV30 combines with J gene TRBJ2-5; tentatively, D is TRBD1 (6 bases). CDR3 size: 14 residues. Germline assignment: CDR1 GTSNPN and CDR2 SVGIG (reference sequence). The V end was cut by 4 bases, the J end by 9 bases, with 21 bases between. The CDR3 loop is CAWNEGHPLGAQYF. The CDR3 nucleotides read TGTGCCTGGAACGAGGGACACCCACTGGGGGCCCAGTACTTC.

The V gene is TRBV20-1, the J gene TRBJ2-3; perhaps TRBD2 as D (6 bases). Germline lookup yields CDR1 DFQATT and CDR2 SNEGSKA (reference sequence). This CDR3 region has 17 residues. The V end was cut by 6 bases, the J end by 0 bases, with 22 bases between. CDR3 residues: CSASTASVRTSTDTQYF. In DNA, the CDR3 is TGCAGTGCCTCTACGGCTAGCGTAAGAACTAGCACAGATACGCAGTATTTT.